This record concerns one T cell receptor (beta chain) sequence. What it binds is not known. Per the germline V gene, CDR1 is SGHVS and CDR2 is FNYEAQ. Losses at the gene ends were 4 bases for V and 4 bases for J; bases not matched to a gene: 1. The CDR3 is 14 residues long. This record comes from a study of cytomegalovirus exposure and HLA in healthy donors. General observations from the study: HLA alleles were associated with around 17,000 TCR beta sequences in a later analysis at 0.05 false discovery rate. With later analysis, a missense DCLRE1C variant became linked to TCR beta V- and J-gene trimming. The listing of 150 to 200 TCR beta chains classed them as cytomegalovirus-associated. Both high specificity and high sensitivity reportedly marked the classifier's diagnosis of cytomegalovirus status.

Primers included in the PCR were 60 Vbeta and 13 Jbeta primers. Method: immunoSEQ multiplex PCR; TCRdb's copy keeps in-frame clones and lacks some. The table records roughly 260,000 clones, roughly 86% of them present only once. The sequence was obtained from a woman between 40 and 55 years old in good health and CMV-seropositive. The rearrangement uses TRBV7-6 and TRBJ2-7; 13 bases align to TRBD2. The sequencing sample was made of PBMCs. The CDR3 spells CASSWGLAGYEQYF. As DNA, the CDR3 is TGTGCCAGCAGCTGGGGACTAGCGGGGTACGAGCAGTACTTC.